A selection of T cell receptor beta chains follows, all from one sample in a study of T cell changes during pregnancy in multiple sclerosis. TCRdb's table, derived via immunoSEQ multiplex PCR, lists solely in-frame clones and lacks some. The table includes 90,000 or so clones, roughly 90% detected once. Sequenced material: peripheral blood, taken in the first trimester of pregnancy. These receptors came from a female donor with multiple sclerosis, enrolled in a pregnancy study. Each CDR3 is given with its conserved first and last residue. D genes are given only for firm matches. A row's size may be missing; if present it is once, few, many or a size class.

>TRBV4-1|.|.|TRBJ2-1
TGCGCCAGCAGCCGGACGGTGGGCGGGGCATACAATGAGCAGTTCTTC
CASSRTVGGAYNEQFF
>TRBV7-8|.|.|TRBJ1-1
TGTGCCAGCAGCTTCCGTTCTGGCGGGACTGAAGCTTTCTTT
CASSFRSGGTEAFF
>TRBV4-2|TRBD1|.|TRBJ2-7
TGTGCCAGCAGCCAGGAAGACAGGGCCCTCTCCTACGAGCAGTACTTC
CASSQEDRALSYEQYF
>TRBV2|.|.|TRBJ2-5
TGTGCCAGCAGCGCCGGACAGTATCAAGAGACCCAGTACTTC
CASSAGQYQETQYF
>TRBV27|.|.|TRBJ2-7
TGTGCCAGCAGTGACTCCGGGACATCGGCCTACGAGCAGTACTTC
CASSDSGTSAYEQYF
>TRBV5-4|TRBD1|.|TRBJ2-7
TGTGCCAGCAGCTTGGTGGGACAGGGGGCGAGCTCCTACGAGCAGTACTTC
CASSLVGQGASSYEQYF
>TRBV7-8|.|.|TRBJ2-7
TGTGCCAGCAGCGATTGGGGGGGACAGGACCACGAGCAGTACTTC
CASSDWGGQDHEQYF
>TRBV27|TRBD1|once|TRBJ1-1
TGTGCCAGCAGTTTTAGAGGGGGCCAGAACACTGAAGCTTTCTTT
CASSFRGGQNTEAFF
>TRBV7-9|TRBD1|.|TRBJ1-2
TGTGCCAGCAGCAAGGACAGGGGAGATGGCTACACCTTC
CASSKDRGDGYTF
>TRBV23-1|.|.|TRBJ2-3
TGCGCCAGCAGTCAGAGTGCAGGGTCCACAGATACGCAGTATTTT
CASSQSAGSTDTQYF
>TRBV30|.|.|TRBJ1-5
TGTGCCTGGAATGAACAGGGTAACCAGCCCCAGCATTTT
CAWNEQGNQPQHF
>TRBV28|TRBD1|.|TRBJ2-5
TGTGCCAGCAGTTCAACCCGGACAGGCCAAGAGACCCAGTACTTC
CASSSTRTGQETQYF
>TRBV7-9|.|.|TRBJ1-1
TGTGCCAGCACCTTGAGGGAAAACACTGAAGCTTTCTTT
CASTLRENTEAFF
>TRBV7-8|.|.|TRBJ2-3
TGTGCCAGCAGCCCACTAGGAGGTACGCAGTATTTT
CASSPLGGTQYF